This T cell receptor beta chain came from a study of T cell repertoires in cytomegalovirus infection. Across the study: HLA-B-restricted CMV epitopes that are well studied were used alongside recently identified HLA-C-restricted ones. It was the public TCR beta signatures that indicated both CMV infection and matching HLA type. The study, taken as a whole, reports: People with CMV and the relevant HLA were identified by cumulative public TCR beta family frequency. Dominating the ex vivo response were TCR beta clonotypes that were CMV-specific and HLA-C-restricted.

TCRdb reanalysed the reads using MiXCR and keeps one entry per CDR3 protein. The table has under 200,000 distinct CDR3 sequences, about 22% seen once. Comment on this clonotype: Antigen specificity is unknown.

Germline V gives CDR1 MNHEY, CDR2 SVGAGI. Trimming took 8 bases from V and 2 from J; bases not matched to a gene: 4. CDR3 length: 15 amino acids. The material was CD8+ T cells from cultured PBMCs, obtained from culture after CMV antigen stimulation. The chain has TRBV6-5 and TRBJ2-3; TRBD2 matches at 13 bases. This sequence originates from a human donor in good health (CMV status not recorded). Some clones in this sample may be carry-over from other donors' samples. The CDR3 reads CASWTSGGYTDTQYF. The CDR3 DNA follows: TGTGCCAGCTGGACTAGCGGGGGATACACAGATACGCAGTATTTT.